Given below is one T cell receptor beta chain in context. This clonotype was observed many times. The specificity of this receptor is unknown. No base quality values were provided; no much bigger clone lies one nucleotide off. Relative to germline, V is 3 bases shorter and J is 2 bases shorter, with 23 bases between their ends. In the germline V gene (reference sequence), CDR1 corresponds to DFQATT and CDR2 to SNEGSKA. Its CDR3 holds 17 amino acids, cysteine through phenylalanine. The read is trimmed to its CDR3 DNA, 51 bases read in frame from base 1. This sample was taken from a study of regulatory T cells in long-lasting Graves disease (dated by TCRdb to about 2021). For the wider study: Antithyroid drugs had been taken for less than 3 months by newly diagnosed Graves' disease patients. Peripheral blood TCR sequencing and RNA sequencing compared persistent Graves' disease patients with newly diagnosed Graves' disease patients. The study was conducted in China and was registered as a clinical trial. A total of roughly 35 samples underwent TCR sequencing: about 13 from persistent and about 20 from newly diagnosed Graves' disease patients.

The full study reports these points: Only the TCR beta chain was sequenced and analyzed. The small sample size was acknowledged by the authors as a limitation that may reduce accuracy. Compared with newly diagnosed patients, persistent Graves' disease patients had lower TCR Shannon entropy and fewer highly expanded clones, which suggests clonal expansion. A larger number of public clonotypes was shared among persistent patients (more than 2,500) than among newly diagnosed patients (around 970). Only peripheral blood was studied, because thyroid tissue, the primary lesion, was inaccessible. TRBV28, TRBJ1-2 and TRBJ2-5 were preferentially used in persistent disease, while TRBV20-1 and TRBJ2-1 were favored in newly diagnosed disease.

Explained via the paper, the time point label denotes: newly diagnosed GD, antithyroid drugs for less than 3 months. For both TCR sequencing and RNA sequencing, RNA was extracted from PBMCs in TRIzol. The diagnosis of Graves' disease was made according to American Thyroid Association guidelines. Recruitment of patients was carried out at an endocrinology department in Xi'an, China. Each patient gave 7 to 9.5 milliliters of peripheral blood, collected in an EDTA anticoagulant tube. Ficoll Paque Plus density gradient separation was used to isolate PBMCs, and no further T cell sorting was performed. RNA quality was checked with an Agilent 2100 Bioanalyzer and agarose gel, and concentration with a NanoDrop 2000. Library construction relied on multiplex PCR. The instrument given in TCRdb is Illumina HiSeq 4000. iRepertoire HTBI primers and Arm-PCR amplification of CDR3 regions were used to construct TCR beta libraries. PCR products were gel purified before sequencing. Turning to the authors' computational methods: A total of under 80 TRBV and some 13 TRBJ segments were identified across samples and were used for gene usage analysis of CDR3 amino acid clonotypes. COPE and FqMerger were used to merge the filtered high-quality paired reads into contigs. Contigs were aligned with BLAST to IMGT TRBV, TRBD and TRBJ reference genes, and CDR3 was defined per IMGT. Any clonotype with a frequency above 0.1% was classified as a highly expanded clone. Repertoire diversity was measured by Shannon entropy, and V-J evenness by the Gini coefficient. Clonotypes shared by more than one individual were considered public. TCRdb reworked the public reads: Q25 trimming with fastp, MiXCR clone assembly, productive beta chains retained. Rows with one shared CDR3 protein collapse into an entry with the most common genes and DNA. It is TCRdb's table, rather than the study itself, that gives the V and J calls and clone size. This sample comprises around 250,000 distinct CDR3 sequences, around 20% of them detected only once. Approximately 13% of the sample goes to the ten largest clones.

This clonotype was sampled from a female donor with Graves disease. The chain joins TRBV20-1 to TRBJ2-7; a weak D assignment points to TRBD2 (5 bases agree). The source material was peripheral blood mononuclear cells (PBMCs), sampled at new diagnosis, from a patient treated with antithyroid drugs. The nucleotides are TGCAGTGCTAGTGGTAAGGAGATAGCCAATAGCGCCTACGAGCAGTACTTC. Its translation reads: CSASGKEIANSAYEQYF.